These T cell receptor beta chains were read from a single sample in a study of blood T cell repertoires in COVID-19. Data came from immunoSEQ multiplex PCR; TCRdb stores just in-frame clones and leaves some out. The table includes 70,000 or so clones, 86% detected once. The sample comprised peripheral blood. The receptors originated from a man aged 40-49 years with COVID-19, enrolled during active disease. Both conserved end residues are part of each CDR3. Fields, in order: D gene, V gene, clone size, J gene, CDR3 DNA, CDR3 protein. D genes are given only for firm matches. Clone size is shown for a subset of rows, as once, few, many or a class of expanded clone.

-,TRBV28,-,TRBJ1-2,TGTGCCAGCAGTCTCGACAGATTGGCTAACTATGGCTACACCTTC,CASSLDRLANYGYTF
TRBD1,TRBV5-1,once,TRBJ1-6,TGCGCCAGCAGCTTCGAGACAGGGCGAAATTCACCCCTCCACTTT,CASSFETGRNSPLHF
-,TRBV1,-,TRBJ2-3,TGCACCAGCAGCCAAGATTTGAGGGGGCGCACAGATACGCAGTATTTT,CTSSQDLRGRTDTQYF
TRBD2,TRBV5-1,-,TRBJ2-5,TGCGCCAGCAGCCCCGGACTAGCGGGGAGGCAAGAGACCCAGTACTTC,CASSPGLAGRQETQYF
-,TRBV5-4,-,TRBJ1-6,TGTGCCAGCAGCTCTTTTAATTCACCCCTCCACTTT,CASSSFNSPLHF
-,TRBV7-8,-,TRBJ1-1,TGTGCCAGCAGCTTAGATGACATCCGGCCCCAAGCTTTCTTT,CASSLDDIRPQAFF
-,TRBV3-1/TRBV3-2,-,TRBJ2-2,TGTGCCAGCAGCCAGGGGGCGTATCCCGGGGAGCTGTTTTTT,CASSQGAYPGELFF
-,TRBV7-9,once,TRBJ1-2,TGTGCCAGCAGCTTATCGGGTTACTATGGCTACACCTTC,CASSLSGYYGYTF
-,TRBV7-9,-,TRBJ2-3,TGTGCCAGCAGTCGTATCCCGGGACAAGGCACAGATACGCAGTATTTT,CASSRIPGQGTDTQYF
-,TRBV11-3,-,TRBJ2-1,TGTGCCAGCAGCTTAGGGCAGAGCGCCTACAATGAGCAGTTCTTC,CASSLGQSAYNEQFF
-,TRBV11-2,-,TRBJ1-1,TGTGCCAGCAGCGTGGCTCTTAACACTGAAGCTTTCTTT,CASSVALNTEAFF
-,TRBV2,-,TRBJ1-1,TGTGCCAGCAGAATGGGCATTGAAGCTTTCTTT,CASRMGIEAFF
-,TRBV28,-,TRBJ2-2,TGTGCCAGCAGTTGGAGCCCCGGGGAGCTGTTTTTT,CASSWSPGELFF
TRBD1,TRBV25-1,-,TRBJ1-1,TGTGCCAGCAGTGGTGACAGGGACACTGAAGCTTTCTTT,CASSGDRDTEAFF
-,TRBV3-1/TRBV3-2,-,TRBJ1-2,TGTGCCAGCAGCCAAGGGGGGCGCACTGATGGCTACACCTTC,CASSQGGRTDGYTF
TRBD1,TRBV19,few,TRBJ2-2,TGTGCCAGTAGTATCGGGACAGGATATAACACCGGGGAGCTGTTTTTT,CASSIGTGYNTGELFF
-,TRBV5-4,-,TRBJ2-3,TGTGCCAGCAGCGTTGGGGGGGCCCGACTGCTAAGTACAGATACGCAGTATTTT,CASSVGGARLLSTDTQYF
-,TRBV28,-,TRBJ1-4,TGTGCCAGCAGTCCTTGGACAGATTCAAATGAAAAACTGTTTTTT,CASSPWTDSNEKLFF
TRBD1,TRBV30,-,TRBJ2-1,TGTGCCGCGGACAGGGGTTACAATGAGCAGTTCTTC,CAADRGYNEQFF
TRBD1,TRBV4-1,-,TRBJ1-4,TGCGCCAGCAGCCAAGATCCGGGACAGGGGAATGAAAAACTGTTTTTT,CASSQDPGQGNEKLFF
TRBD2,TRBV3-1/TRBV3-2,-,TRBJ2-1,TGTGCCAGCAGCCAAGATGCTAGCGGATCCTACAATGAGCAGTTCTTC,CASSQDASGSYNEQFF
-,TRBV11-2,-,TRBJ2-5,TGTGCCAGACTTACGTGGGCCGTGGAGACCCAGTACTTC,CARLTWAVETQYF
-,TRBV19,-,TRBJ1-6,TGTGCCAGTAGGCCCCGGGAATCCTATAATTCACCCCTCCACTTT,CASRPRESYNSPLHF
-,TRBV5-1,-,TRBJ2-2,TGCGCCAGCAGCTCCGGGGCGAACACCGGGGAGCTGTTTTTT,CASSSGANTGELFF
TRBD1,TRBV27,-,TRBJ2-2,TGTGCCAGCGGGAGGGGACAGGGAAACACCGGGGAGCTGTTTTTT,CASGRGQGNTGELFF
TRBD1,TRBV19,-,TRBJ2-3,TGTGCCAGTAGTCTTCAGGGGGAAAGAAATACGCAGTATTTT,CASSLQGERNTQYF
-,TRBV21-1,-,TRBJ2-2,TGTGCCAGCATCCTACGCGAGTCGAACACCGGGGAGCTGTTTTTT,CASILRESNTGELFF
-,TRBV19,-,TRBJ1-1,TGTGCCAGTAGTACAGACAGCTACCTGGGATTTACAGGGGCTTTCTTT,CASSTDSYLGFTGAFF
-,TRBV7-9,few,TRBJ1-1,TGTGCCAGCAGCCCCGTCGGGGTTAGCACTGAAGCTTTCTTT,CASSPVGVSTEAFF
TRBD1,TRBV10-2,-,TRBJ1-4,TGCGCCAGCTCGACAGGGGGCGTTGAAAAACTGTTTTTT,CASSTGGVEKLFF
-,TRBV6-1,-,TRBJ2-3,TGTGCCAGCAGTGAACGAACTACCCCAGATACGCAGTATTTT,CASSERTTPDTQYF
-,TRBV5-5,-,TRBJ1-2,TGTGCCAGCAGCTTTTCAGGGAACTATGGCTACACCTTC,CASSFSGNYGYTF
-,TRBV5-1,-,TRBJ2-3,TGCGCCAGCAGCTTGGGACAGGGAGGAGATACGCAGTATTTT,CASSLGQGGDTQYF